The 2 T cell receptor beta chains below all came from one sample that was sequenced in a study of T-cell memory formation after mild COVID-19. MiXCR, applied by TCRdb to the 5' RACE reads, yields one record per CDR3 protein. The table includes just over 400,000 distinct CDR3 sequences, about 25% detected once. Sequenced: PBMCs or a T cell subset sorted from them (not recorded which). The source of these receptors is an adult woman who had mild COVID-19 (a few samples of this study predate the infection). Cell type and time point are not known.

This clonotype has only a few counts. The rearrangement links TRBV11-3 to TRBJ2-3; D not certain. The CDR3 loop spans 15 amino acids. Trimming left V 3 bases short and J 2 bases short, with 12 bases between. The germline V gene encodes CDR1 SGHNT and CDR2 YENEEA. CDR3 residues: CASSFAYSTTDTQYF. The CDR3 DNA is TGTGCCAGCAGCTTCGCATACTCCACCACAGATACGCAGTATTTT.

There are a few counts of this clonotype. This chain joins TRBV11-2 and TRBJ2-1, with 8 bases lining up with TRBD2. Losses at the gene ends were 3 bases for V and 9 bases for J; bases not matched to a gene: 4. There are 13 residues in the CDR3. The germline V gene encodes CDR1 SGHAT and CDR2 FQNNGV. CDR3 residues: CASSFSGGAEQFF. The CDR3, as DNA: TGTGCCAGCAGCTTTTCGGGAGGGGCTGAGCAGTTCTTC.